Listed below are T cell receptor beta chains from one sample, sequenced in a study of early T cells in non-severe SARS-CoV-2 infection. TCRdb re-derived calls from the 5' RACE reads in MiXCR, one entry per CDR3 protein. The data contain approximately 70,000 distinct CDR3 sequences, around 13% of them singletons. The sequenced sample was whole blood. The source of these receptors is an adult who was a healthcare worker with PCR-confirmed SARS-CoV-2 infection or an uninfected control (not recorded which). CDR3s include the opening cysteine and the closing phenylalanine or tryptophan. D genes are given only for firm matches. Expanded clones are given a class, and other clones once, few, many or no size at all.

V	D	J	size	DNA	CDR3
TRBV28	.	TRBJ2-1	few	TGTGCCAGCAGTTTGAGGCAGGGTGGAAATGAGCAGTTCTTC	CASSLRQGGNEQFF
TRBV19	TRBD1	TRBJ1-4	few	TGTGCCAGTAGCACCACCGGGACAGGGACTGAAAAACTGTTTTTT	CASSTTGTGTEKLFF
TRBV27	.	TRBJ2-7	many	TGTGCCAGCAGTCCAAATATCTACGAGCAGTACTTC	CASSPNIYEQYF
TRBV19	.	TRBJ2-1	many	TGTGCCAGCCAAAAGGAACAGCAAAGATACAATGAGCAGTTCTTC	CASQKEQQRYNEQFF
TRBV27	.	TRBJ2-1	few	TGTGCCAGCAGTTTCTTAGCGACCAACAATGAGCAGTTCTTC	CASSFLATNNEQFF
TRBV29-1	.	TRBJ2-5	.	TGCAGCGGCAGGGGGGGGACGGAGACCCAGTACTTC	CSGRGGTETQYF
TRBV29-1	.	TRBJ1-2	.	TGCAGCTCCTCAGGGTACGGAACTTATGGCTACACCTTC	CSSSGYGTYGYTF
TRBV2	.	TRBJ1-2	.	TGTGCCAGCAGGGTCGGCAGGGGAAACTATGGCTACACCTTC	CASRVGRGNYGYTF
TRBV4-2	TRBD2	TRBJ2-1	many	TGTGCCAGCAGCCAAGTCACTAGCGGGCGCAGTGGGGAGCAGTTCTTC	CASSQVTSGRSGEQFF
TRBV12-3/TRBV12-4	.	TRBJ2-7	many	TGTGCCAGCAGTTTTGGGCCCTCCTACGAGCAGTACTTC	CASSFGPSYEQYF
TRBV4-2	.	TRBJ2-5	many	TGTGCCAGCAGCCAAGCTAATGTCGGAGGGAAAGAGACCCAGTACTTC	CASSQANVGGKETQYF
TRBV3-1	.	TRBJ1-4	many	TGTGCCAGCAGCCAAGGGACCCCGCGGCGCGGTGAAAAACTGTTTTTT	CASSQGTPRRGEKLFF
TRBV4-3	.	TRBJ1-2	many	TGCGCCAGCAGCCAAGCGCGGGGGACCGATTACTATGGCTACACCTTC	CASSQARGTDYYGYTF
TRBV29-1	.	TRBJ1-1	many	TGCAGCTCGACAGGAGCCTGGGGGACTGAAGCTTTCTTT	CSSTGAWGTEAFF
TRBV24-1	.	TRBJ2-7	many	TGTGCCACCAGTGACCGCGGTGCCGACGGAGAGCAGTACTTC	CATSDRGADGEQYF
TRBV19	.	TRBJ1-2	many	TGTGCCAGTAGTGTTACAGGGTCATTTTGGTATGGCTACACCTTC	CASSVTGSFWYGYTF
TRBV15	TRBD2	TRBJ2-3	.	TGTGCCACCAGCAGATCTACCTTAGCGGGAAGCACAGATACGCAGTATTTT	CATSRSTLAGSTDTQYF
TRBV2	.	TRBJ1-5	many	TGTGCCAGCAAGAAAGAGGGCAATCAGCCCCAGCATTTT	CASKKEGNQPQHF
TRBV20-1	.	TRBJ2-1	many	TGCAGTGCTAGAGATCAGGGTTCGGGCAGGGGAATAGGTGAGCAGTTCTTC	CSARDQGSGRGIGEQFF
TRBV27	.	TRBJ2-1	many	TGTGCCAGCAGTTTGGGGCTAGCGTTGAATGAGCAGTTCTTC	CASSLGLALNEQFF
TRBV14	.	TRBJ1-1	few	TGTGCCAGCAGCCAAGATCGGGGGAACACTGAAGCTTTCTTT	CASSQDRGNTEAFF
TRBV28	TRBD1	TRBJ2-7	many	TGTGCCAGCAGTTGGCCGGGACAGGGGGCCTCCTACGAGCAGTACTTC	CASSWPGQGASYEQYF
TRBV11-2	TRBD1	TRBJ2-6	few	TGTGCCAGCACCCTCAGGCAGGGGGCTTGGTCGGGGGCCAACGTCCTGACTTTC	CASTLRQGAWSGANVLTF
TRBV7-9	.	TRBJ2-1	.	TGTGCCAGCAGCTTGTCCCTAGCGCGTGAGCAGTTCTTC	CASSLSLAREQFF
TRBV9	.	TRBJ2-1	many	TGTGCCAGCAGCGTAGACGGCGGGCCCTACAATGAGCAGTTCTTC	CASSVDGGPYNEQFF
TRBV30	.	TRBJ1-1	many	TGTGCCTGGAGTGTAATGGAGAACACTGAAGCTTTCTTT	CAWSVMENTEAFF
TRBV28	.	TRBJ1-3	.	TGTGCCAGCAGTCGTCGGGGGGGAGGATTCGTAGGAAACACCATATATTTT	CASSRRGGGFVGNTIYF
TRBV12-3/TRBV12-4	.	TRBJ1-2	many	TGTGCCAGCCGTTCAGGGGCGGCCTATGGCTACACCTTC	CASRSGAAYGYTF
TRBV20-1	.	TRBJ2-5	many	TGCAGTGCTAGAGACCCGGGTACGGAGACCCAGTACTTC	CSARDPGTETQYF
TRBV2	.	TRBJ2-5	.	TGTGCCAGCAGTGAAGCTAGGCCGTTCCAAGAGACCCAGTACTTC	CASSEARPFQETQYF
TRBV29-1	.	TRBJ2-7	many	TGCAGCGTGTCCCCGGGCCTTGCCTACGAGCAGTACTTC	CSVSPGLAYEQYF
TRBV6-5	TRBD1	TRBJ1-1	many	TGTGCCAGCGGACGGACAGGGAGGGCGAACACTGAAGCTTTCTTT	CASGRTGRANTEAFF
TRBV20-1	TRBD2	TRBJ2-1	.	TGCAGTGCCGGGCGACTAGCGGGCACCGAGAGGGGTGAGCAGTTCTTC	CSAGRLAGTERGEQFF
TRBV28	TRBD2	TRBJ2-7	many	TGTGCCAGCAGTTTCCAGGAGCGGGGCACCTACGAGCAGTACTTC	CASSFQERGTYEQYF
TRBV14	.	TRBJ2-2	.	TGTGCCAGCAGCCAAGTACTCAGGAACACCGGGGAGCTGTTTTTT	CASSQVLRNTGELFF
TRBV30	.	TRBJ1-2	many	TGTGCCTGGAGTGTCAGTGCTAACTATGGCTACACCTTC	CAWSVSANYGYTF
TRBV7-8	.	TRBJ1-2	few	TGTGCCAGCAGCTATGCTAGAGACTATGGCTACACCTTC	CASSYARDYGYTF
TRBV18	.	TRBJ1-5	many	TGTGCCAGCTCACCCAACGCGGCTAGCAATCAGCCCCAGCATTTT	CASSPNAASNQPQHF
TRBV19	.	TRBJ2-2	many	TGTGCCAGTAGTCCCCGGTCCAGCGGGGAGCTGTTTTTT	CASSPRSSGELFF
TRBV19	.	TRBJ1-1	many	TGTGCCAGTAGTATTGACGGGGTTGGGGGATCTGAAGCTTTCTTT	CASSIDGVGGSEAFF
TRBV19	.	TRBJ1-1	many	TGTGCCAGTAGTACCTGGCTTCTGAACACTGAAGCTTTCTTT	CASSTWLLNTEAFF
TRBV5-5	.	TRBJ1-4	many	TGTGCCAGCAGCTTGGACGGGTCAACTAATGAAAAACTGTTTTTT	CASSLDGSTNEKLFF
TRBV2	TRBD2	TRBJ2-1	many	TGTGCCAGCAGTACCGGGACTAGTTACAATGAGCAGTTCTTC	CASSTGTSYNEQFF
TRBV10-1	.	TRBJ2-3	few	TGCGCCAGCATGTCCGGGGATACGCAGTATTTT	CASMSGDTQYF
TRBV11-2	.	TRBJ1-4	many	TGTGCCAGCAGCTCGTACACTGGAAAGGGGAAAAAACTGTTTTTT	CASSSYTGKGKKLFF
TRBV7-9	.	TRBJ2-3	many	TGTGCCAGCAGCTTTGGCACCACAGATACGCAGTATTTT	CASSFGTTDTQYF
TRBV5-1	.	TRBJ1-1	.	TGCGCCAGCAGCTTGGGGGACACCTATCAACCTAAAGCTTTCTTT	CASSLGDTYQPKAFF
TRBV11-2	TRBD1	TRBJ2-5	.	TGTGCCAGCAGCACCTTACACAGGGGGGCAGAGACCCAGTACTTC	CASSTLHRGAETQYF
TRBV29-1	.	TRBJ2-4	many	TGCAGCGTTCTAGATGGGACGGATGCTCAGTACTTC	CSVLDGTDAQYF
TRBV7-6	.	TRBJ2-7	.	TGTGCCAGCAGCTCGAGCACGTTTTCATACGAGCAGTACTTC	CASSSSTFSYEQYF
TRBV27	TRBD1	TRBJ1-4	many	TGTGCCAGCAGTCCATCTGGGGACAGGGTAGGAGAAAAACTGTTTTTT	CASSPSGDRVGEKLFF